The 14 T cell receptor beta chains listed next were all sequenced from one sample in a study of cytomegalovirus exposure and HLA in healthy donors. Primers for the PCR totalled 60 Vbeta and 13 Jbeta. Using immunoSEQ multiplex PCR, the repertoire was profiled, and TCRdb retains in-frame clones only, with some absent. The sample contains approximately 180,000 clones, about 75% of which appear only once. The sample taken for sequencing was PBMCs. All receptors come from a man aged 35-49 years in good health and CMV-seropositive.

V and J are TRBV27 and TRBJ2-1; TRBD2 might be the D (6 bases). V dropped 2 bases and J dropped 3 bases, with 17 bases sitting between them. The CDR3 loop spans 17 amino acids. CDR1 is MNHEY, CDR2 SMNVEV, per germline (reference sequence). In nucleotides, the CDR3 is TGTGCCAGCAGTTTAAGGAGGGGACGGGCCAGCTACAATGAGCAGTTCTTC. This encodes CASSLRRGRASYNEQFF.

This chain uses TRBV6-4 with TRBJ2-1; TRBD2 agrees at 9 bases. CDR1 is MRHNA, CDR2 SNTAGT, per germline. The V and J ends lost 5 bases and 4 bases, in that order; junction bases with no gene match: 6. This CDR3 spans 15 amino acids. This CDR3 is CASSPIAGAYNEQFF. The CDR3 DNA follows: TGTGCCAGCAGTCCCATAGCGGGGGCGTACAATGAGCAGTTCTTC.

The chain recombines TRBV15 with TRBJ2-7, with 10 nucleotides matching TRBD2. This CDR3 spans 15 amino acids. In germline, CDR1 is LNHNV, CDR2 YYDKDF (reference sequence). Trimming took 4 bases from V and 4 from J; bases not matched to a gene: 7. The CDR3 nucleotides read TGTGCCACCAGCACCATAGCGGGAGGACTTTACGAGCAGTACTTC. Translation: CATSTIAGGLYEQYF. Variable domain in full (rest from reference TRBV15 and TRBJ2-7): DAMVIQNPRYQVTQFGKPVTLSCSQTLNHNVMYWYQQKSSQAPKLLFHYYDKDFNNEADTPDNFQSRRPNTSFCFLDIRSPGLGDTAMYLCATSTIAGGLYEQYFGPGTRLTVT.

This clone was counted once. This chain's CDR3 is CASTPPGAGEQYF. CDR3 sequence (DNA): TGTGCCAGCACCCCTCCGGGAGCGGGCGAGCAGTACTTC. The chain recombines TRBV7-9 with TRBJ2-7; possibly TRBD2 for D (6 bases). With 7 bases removed from V and 6 bases from J, the gap between germline ends came to 16 bases. Germline CDR1 reads SEHNR; CDR2 reads FQNEAQ (reference sequence). The CDR3 has 13 residues.

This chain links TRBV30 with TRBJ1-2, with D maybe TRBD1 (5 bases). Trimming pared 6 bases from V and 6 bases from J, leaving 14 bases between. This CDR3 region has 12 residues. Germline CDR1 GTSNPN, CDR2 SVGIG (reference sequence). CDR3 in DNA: TGTGCCTGCAAACACCAGGGTGATGGCTACACCTTC. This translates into CACKHQGDGYTF. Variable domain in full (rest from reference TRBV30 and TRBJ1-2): SQTIHQWPATLVQPVGSPLSLECTVEGTSNPNLYWYRQAAGRGLQLLFYSVGIGQISSEVPQNLSASRPQDRQFILSSKKLLLSDSGFYLCACKHQGDGYTFGSGTRLTVV.

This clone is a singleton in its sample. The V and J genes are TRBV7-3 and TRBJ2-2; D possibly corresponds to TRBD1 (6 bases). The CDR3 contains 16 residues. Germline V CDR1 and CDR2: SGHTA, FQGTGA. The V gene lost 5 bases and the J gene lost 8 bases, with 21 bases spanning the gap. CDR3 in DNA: TGTGCCAGCAGCCCTCGGGACACCAGATCCATGGGGGAGCTGTTTTTT. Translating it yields CASSPRDTRSMGELFF.

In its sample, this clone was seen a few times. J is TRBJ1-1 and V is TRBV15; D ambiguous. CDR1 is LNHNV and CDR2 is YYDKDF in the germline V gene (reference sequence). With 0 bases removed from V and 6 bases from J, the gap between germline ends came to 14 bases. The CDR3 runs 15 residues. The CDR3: CATSRDREGSAEAFF. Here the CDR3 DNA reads TGTGCCACCAGCAGAGATCGGGAAGGGAGCGCTGAAGCTTTCTTT. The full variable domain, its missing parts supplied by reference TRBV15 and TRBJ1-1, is DAMVIQNPRYQVTQFGKPVTLSCSQTLNHNVMYWYQQKSSQAPKLLFHYYDKDFNNEADTPDNFQSRRPNTSFCFLDIRSPGLGDTAMYLCATSRDREGSAEAFFGQGTRLTVV.

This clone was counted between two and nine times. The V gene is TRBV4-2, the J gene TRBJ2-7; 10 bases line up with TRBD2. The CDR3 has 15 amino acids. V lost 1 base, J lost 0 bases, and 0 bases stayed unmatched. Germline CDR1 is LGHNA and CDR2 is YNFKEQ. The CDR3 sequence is CASSQGLAGSYEQYF. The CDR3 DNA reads TGTGCCAGCAGCCAAGGACTAGCGGGCTCCTACGAGCAGTACTTC.

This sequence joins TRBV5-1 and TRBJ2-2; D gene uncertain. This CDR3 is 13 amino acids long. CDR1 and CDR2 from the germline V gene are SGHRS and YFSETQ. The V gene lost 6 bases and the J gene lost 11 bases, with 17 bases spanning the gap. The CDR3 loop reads CASTPGHGGELFF. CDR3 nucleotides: TGCGCCAGCACCCCGGGTCATGGCGGAGAGCTGTTTTTT.

The CDR3 DNA sequence: TGTGCCAGCAGCTTGGACGCGGGGGGTACTGGAAACACCATATATTTT. Protein: CASSLDAGGTGNTIYF. The chain links TRBV5-4 to TRBJ1-3; a possible D gene is TRBD1 (5 bases). The V end was cut by 0 bases, the J end by 2 bases, with 12 bases between. Germline CDR1 reads SGHNT; CDR2 reads YYREEE (reference sequence). The length of the CDR3 is 16 residues.

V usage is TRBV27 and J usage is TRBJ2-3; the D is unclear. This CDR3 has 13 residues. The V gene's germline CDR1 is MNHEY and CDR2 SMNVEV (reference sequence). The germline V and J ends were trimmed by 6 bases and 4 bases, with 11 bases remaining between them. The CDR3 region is CASSITAPDTQYF. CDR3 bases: TGTGCCAGCAGCATCACAGCCCCAGATACGCAGTATTTT.

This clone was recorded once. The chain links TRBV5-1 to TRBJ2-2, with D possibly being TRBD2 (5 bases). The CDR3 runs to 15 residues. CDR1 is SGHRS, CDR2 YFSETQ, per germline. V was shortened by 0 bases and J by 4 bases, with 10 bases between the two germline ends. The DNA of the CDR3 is TGCGCCAGCAGCTTGGAAGGAGAGGGCACCGGGGAGCTGTTTTTT. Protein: CASSLEGEGTGELFF. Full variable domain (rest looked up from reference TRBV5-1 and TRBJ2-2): KAGVTQTPRYLIKTRGQQVTLSCSPISGHRSVSWYQQTPGQGLQFLFEYFSETQRNKGNFPGRFSGRQFSNSRSEMNVSTLELGDSALYLCASSLEGEGTGELFFGEGSRLTVL.

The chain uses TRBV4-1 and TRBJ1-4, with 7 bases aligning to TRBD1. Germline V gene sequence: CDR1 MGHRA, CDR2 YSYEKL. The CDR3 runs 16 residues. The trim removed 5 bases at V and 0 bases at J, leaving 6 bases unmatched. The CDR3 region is CASSARQGTTNEKLFF. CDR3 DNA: TGCGCCAGCAGCGCGCGACAGGGTACAACTAATGAAAAACTGTTTTTT.

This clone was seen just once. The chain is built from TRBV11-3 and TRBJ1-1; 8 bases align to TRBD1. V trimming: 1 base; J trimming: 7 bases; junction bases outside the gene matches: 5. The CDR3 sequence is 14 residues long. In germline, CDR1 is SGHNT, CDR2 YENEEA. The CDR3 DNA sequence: TGTGCCAGCAGCTTAGTCACAGGGGGAGGTGAAGCTTTCTTT. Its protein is CASSLVTGGGEAFF. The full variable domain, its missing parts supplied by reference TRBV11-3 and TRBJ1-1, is EAGVVQSPRYKIIEKKQPVAFWCNPISGHNTLYWYLQNLGQGPELLIRYENEEAVDDSQLPKDRFSAERLKGVDSTLKIQPAELGDSAVYLCASSLVTGGGEAFFGQGTRLTVV.